These 20 T cell receptor beta chains share one sample of origin, sequenced in a study of molecular identifiers for immune sequencing clone quantification. TCRdb re-analysed the PCR reads in MiXCR, keeping a single row per CDR3 protein. This table has about half a million distinct CDR3 sequences, around 21% appearing once. Sequenced input: naive CD8+ T cells from blood, with Jurkat cell RNA spiked in. As for subset: FACS-sorted CD8+CD4-CCR7+CD45RA+ naive T cells. The receptors stem from a human donor in good health. Some libraries in this study had Jurkat cell RNA spiked in.

Turning to this clonotype: This sequence may be a read error, since a much larger clone differs from it by one base. This sequence joins TRBV6-2 or TRBV6-3 and TRBJ1-5; D may be TRBD1 (5 bases). The CDR3 sequence is 18 residues long. CDR1 MNHEY and CDR2 SVGEGT come from the germline V gene. Trimming removed 3 bases at V and 0 bases at J, with 18 bases between. The CDR3 loop reads CASSYSPRQTYSNQPQHF. In nucleotides, the CDR3 is TGTGCCAGCAGTTATTCCCCGAGACAGACCTATAGCAATCAGCCCCAGCATTTT.

This clonotype was detected ten times or more. The chain uses TRBV7-9 and TRBJ1-1; 8 nucleotides agree with TRBD1. Germline trimming cut 5 bases from V and 8 bases from J; bases unmatched to any gene: 7. Per germline, CDR1 SEHNR and CDR2 FQNEAQ (reference sequence). The CDR3 is 13 residues long. The CDR3 sequence is CASSTRTGREAFF. CDR3 in DNA: TGTGCCAGCAGCACGCGGACAGGGAGGGAAGCTTTCTTT. The whole variable domain, filled in from reference TRBV7-9 and TRBJ1-1, reads DTGVSQNPRHKITKRGQNVTFRCDPISEHNRLYWYRQTLGQGPEFLTYFQNEAQLEKSRLLSDRFSAERPKGSFSTLEIQRTEQGDSAMYLCASSTRTGREAFFGQGTRLTVV.

This clonotype was observed a handful of times. V is TRBV6-5 and J is TRBJ1-2, with D perhaps TRBD1 (6 bases). The V end lost 2 bases, the J end lost 5 bases, and 12 bases lay between the germline ends. The V gene's germline CDR1 is MNHEY and CDR2 SVGAGI. This CDR3 is built from 14 residues. CDR3 sequence reads: CASSYAEGTYGYTF. DNA of the CDR3: TGTGCCAGCAGTTACGCGGAGGGGACATATGGCTACACCTTC.

As for this clonotype: This may come from a read error, since a much larger clone is one base off. The CDR3: CVSSYVRDFDNTQYF. The CDR3 DNA sequence: TGTGTCAGCAGTTACGTCCGGGACTTCGACAATACGCAGTATTTT. The V call is TRBV2, the J call TRBJ2-3; perhaps TRBD2 as D (6 bases). Germline V gene sequence: CDR1 SNHLY, CDR2 FYNNEI. The CDR3 has 15 residues. The variable domain in full, with the rest retrieved from reference TRBV2 and TRBJ2-3, is EPEVTQTPSHQVTQMGQEVILRCVPISNHLYFYWYRQILGQKVEFLVSFYNNEISEKSEIFDDQFSVERPDGSNFTLKIRSTKLEDSAMYFCVSSYVRDFDNTQYFGPGTRLTVL.

This clonotype was seen more than once but under ten times. The J gene is TRBJ1-3, the V gene TRBV5-4; TRBD1 might be the D (5 bases). The CDR3 totals 16 residues. The V gene's germline CDR1 is SGHNT and CDR2 YYREEE (reference sequence). Between the trimmed V and J ends, which lost 3 bases and 4 bases, there was a span of 17 bases. CDR3 sequence: CASSSIDGGEGNTIYF. The CDR3 nucleotides read TGTGCCAGCAGCTCAATCGACGGAGGGGAAGGAAACACCATATATTTT.

This chain links TRBV9 with TRBJ2-5; TRBD1 agrees at 7 bases. The CDR3 extends over 16 amino acids. CDR1 is SGDLS and CDR2 is YYNGEE in the germline V gene. Trimming removed 4 bases from V and 1 base from J; junction bases left unmatched: 10. The CDR3 bases are TGTGCCAGCAGCTTAGGGACAGCCCTTTTCCAAGAGACCCAGTACTTC. Its protein product is CASSLGTALFQETQYF.

The chain employs TRBV12-5 and TRBJ1-1; D may be TRBD1 (6 bases). The V end was cut by 0 bases, the J end by 3 bases, with 14 bases between. The germline CDR1 and CDR2 sequences are LGHNT and FRNRAP. The CDR3 has 16 residues. The CDR3 DNA is TGTGCTAGTGGTTTGGTACTCGGGGCAGGGGACACTGAAGCTTTCTTT. It codes for CASGLVLGAGDTEAFF.

This clonotype was detected a few times. The chain joins TRBV6-2 or TRBV6-3 to TRBJ1-2; tentative D call: TRBD1 (5 bases). V was cut by 10 bases and J by 0 bases, with 15 bases left in between. Germline loops: CDR1 MNHEY, CDR2 SVGEGT. The CDR3 is made up of 14 amino acids. The CDR3 is CATERDGPNYGYTF. CDR3 DNA: TGTGCCACCGAACGGGACGGACCTAACTATGGCTACACCTTC.

This clonotype came up many times. The chain employs TRBV3-1 and TRBJ2-2; a possible D gene is TRBD1 (6 bases). The CDR3 is 16 residues long. From germline, CDR1 is LGHDT and CDR2 YNNKEL (reference sequence). V lost 3 bases, J lost 5 bases, and 16 bases lay in between. CDR3 in DNA: TGTGCCAGCAGCCACCTAACACAGGGTCGGACCGGGGAGCTGTTTTTT. Protein sequence: CASSHLTQGRTGELFF.

This clonotype was seen a handful of times. The CDR3: CSARDRGEGSYNSPLHF. The CDR3 coding sequence is TGCAGTGCTAGAGATCGGGGGGAGGGCTCCTATAATTCACCCCTCCACTTT. The chain recombines TRBV20-1 with TRBJ1-6; possible D gene TRBD1, 5 bases. CDR3 length: 17 amino acids. Trimming left V 0 bases short and J 0 bases short, with 12 bases between. Per germline, CDR1 DFQATT and CDR2 SNEGSKA (reference sequence).

In DNA, the CDR3 is TGTGCCTGGATTGCGGGGGCTGAAGCTTTCTTT. As protein: CAWIAGAEAFF. The chain links TRBV30 to TRBJ1-1, with D possibly matching TRBD1 (5 bases). This CDR3 is built from 11 residues. The V end was cut by 4 bases, the J end by 6 bases, with 9 bases between. CDR1 is GTSNPN, CDR2 SVGIG, per germline (reference sequence).

This clonotype showed up many times. V and J are TRBV29-1 and TRBJ2-7; D is unclear. The germline CDR1 and CDR2 sequences are SQVTM and ANQGSEA. The CDR3 totals 11 residues. The V and J ends lost 7 bases and 2 bases respectively, with 9 bases between them. CDR3 residues: CSGETAYEQYF. The CDR3 bases are TGCAGCGGGGAAACTGCCTACGAGCAGTACTTC.

On this clonotype: The conserved closing phenylalanine or tryptophan is absent in this CDR3, likely reflecting a read error. V gene TRBV24-1 combines with J gene TRBJ1-1; D is possibly TRBD1 (5 bases). Germline assignment: CDR1 KGHDR and CDR2 SFDVKD. The CDR3 length is 13 residues. The V end lost 7 bases, the J end lost 1 base, and 9 bases lay between the germline ends. The CDR3 bases are TGTGCCACCAGGGCCAGGGAGAACACTGAAGCTTTCCTT. It specifies CATRARENTEAFL.

The V call is TRBV27, the J call TRBJ2-2; 8 nucleotides match TRBD2. Germline V gives CDR1 MNHEY, CDR2 SMNVEV (reference sequence). This CDR3 contains 16 residues. J lost 2 bases, V lost 0 bases, and 2 bases had no gene match. The CDR3: CASSLSSGGNTGELFF. CDR3 bases: TGTGCCAGCAGTTTATCGAGCGGGGGAAACACCGGGGAGCTGTTTTTT.

There are a few counts of this clonotype. V is TRBV13 and J is TRBJ2-3; 8 nucleotides line up with TRBD2. Germline V CDR1 and CDR2: PRHDT, FYEKMQ (reference sequence). The junction had 11 bases not matched to a gene; V was cut back by 3 bases and J by 0 bases. This CDR3 is built from 18 residues. CDR3 sequence (DNA): TGTGCCAGCAGCTTGTGGCGGGGGGACACCTTTAGCACAGATACGCAGTATTTT. It yields the protein CASSLWRGDTFSTDTQYF.

As to this clonotype: A read error may explain this, as a much larger clone is one base away. The V gene is TRBV12-3 or TRBV12-4, the J gene TRBJ2-2; D is possibly TRBD1 or TRBD2 (5 bases each). The CDR3 totals 15 residues. Trimming pared 7 bases from V and 4 bases from J, leaving 16 bases between. DNA for the CDR3: TGTGCCAGCACCCTAGTGGGGGTGAGCACCGGGGAGCTGTTTTTT. Amino acid sequence: CASTLVGVSTGELFF.

This clonotype was seen at least ten times. The gene calls are TRBV6-2 or TRBV6-3 and TRBJ2-5, with D tentatively TRBD2 (5 bases). Looked up from germline, CDR1 is MNHEY and CDR2 is SVGEGT. This CDR3 is 15 amino acids long. Between the trimmed V and J ends, which lost 7 bases and 2 bases, there was a span of 17 bases. This CDR3 reads CASTINGGGQETQYF. In DNA form, the CDR3 reads TGTGCCAGCACTATCAACGGAGGCGGACAAGAGACCCAGTACTTC.

The sample holds a few counts of this clonotype. V and J are TRBV12-3 or TRBV12-4 and TRBJ1-4; tentatively, D is TRBD1 (6 bases). The CDR3 sequence is 15 residues long. V was trimmed by 0 bases and J by 6 bases, leaving 11 bases between them. The CDR3 loop reads CASSLADRLHEKLFF. For the CDR3, the DNA is TGTGCCAGCAGTTTAGCGGACAGACTTCATGAAAAACTGTTTTTT.

The chain links TRBV5-1 to TRBJ2-4; D is unclear. Between the trimmed V and J ends, which lost 3 bases and 0 bases, there was a span of 16 bases. This CDR3 spans 17 amino acids. Germline V gene lookup returns CDR1 SGHRS and CDR2 YFSETQ. The CDR3 reads CASSSSLGELAKNIQYF. The CDR3 DNA follows: TGCGCCAGCAGCTCTTCTCTTGGAGAACTAGCCAAAAACATTCAGTACTTC.

This clonotype was seen at least ten times. This chain connects TRBV7-2 to TRBJ1-1; 9 positions match TRBD1. The CDR3 is made up of 14 amino acids. V was pared by 4 bases and J by 6 bases, with 6 bases of the junction left unmatched. Germline CDR1 SGHTA, CDR2 FQGNSA. The CDR3 sequence: CASSWEDRGPEAFF. The DNA of the CDR3 is TGTGCCAGCAGCTGGGAGGACAGGGGTCCTGAAGCTTTCTTT.